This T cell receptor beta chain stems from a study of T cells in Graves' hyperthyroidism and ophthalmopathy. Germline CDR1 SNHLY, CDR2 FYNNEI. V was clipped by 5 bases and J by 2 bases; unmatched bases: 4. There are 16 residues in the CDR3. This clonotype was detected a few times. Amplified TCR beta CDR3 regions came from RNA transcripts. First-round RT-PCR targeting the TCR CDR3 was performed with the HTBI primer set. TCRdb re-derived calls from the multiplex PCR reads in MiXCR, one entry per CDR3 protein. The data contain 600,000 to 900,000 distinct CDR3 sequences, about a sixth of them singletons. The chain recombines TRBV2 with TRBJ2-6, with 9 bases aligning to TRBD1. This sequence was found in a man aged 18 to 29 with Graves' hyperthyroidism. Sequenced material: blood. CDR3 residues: CASSSGQGPGANVLTF. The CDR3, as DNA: TGTGCCAGCAGTTCCGGACAGGGGCCTGGGGCCAACGTCCTGACTTTC.